This entry lists 20 T cell receptor beta chains sequenced from one sample in a study of vaccination effects on CD4 cells after COVID-19. The table came from immunoSEQ multiplex PCR; TCRdb's copy has only in-frame clones and leaves some out. The sample consists of 30,000 to 35,000 clones, roughly 62% of them appearing once. Prior to sequencing, the ViraFEST assay stimulated PBMC with viral peptide pools, which expanded the antigen-specific CD4+ T cells. CD4+ T cells were isolated after around 10 days of culture. Which antigens these TCRs recognize remains unknown. The input for sequencing was CD4+ T cells from PBMCs cultured with HCoV-229E spike peptides, taken before COVID-19 vaccination. These receptors were collected from a human donor who received a COVID-19 vaccine.

The V and J genes are TRBV28 and TRBJ1-5, with a possible D match to TRBD1 (5 bases). Trimming stripped 4 bases from V and 1 base from J, with 8 bases between. This CDR3 comprises 14 residues. The germline V gene encodes CDR1 MDHEN and CDR2 SYDVKM. The CDR3 DNA reads as TGTGCCAGCAGTTCCGGGGGAAGCAATCAGCCCCAGCATTTT. Protein: CASSSGGSNQPQHF.

In its sample, this clone was seen once. This rearrangement joins TRBV4-1 to TRBJ2-5; 7 nucleotides align to TRBD2. CDR3 size: 15 residues. CDR1 and CDR2 (germline): MGHRA, YSYEKL. J was trimmed by 2 bases and V by 2 bases; bases with no gene match: 5. The CDR3: CASSQTGTTQETQYF. CDR3 DNA: TGCGCCAGCAGCCAAACCGGGACTACACAAGAGACCCAGTACTTC.

This chain uses TRBV6-4 with TRBJ2-2; D might be TRBD1 (6 bases). The germline gives CDR1 MRHNA, CDR2 SNTAGT. This CDR3 has 13 amino acids. V lost 2 bases and J lost 5, with 6 bases in between. Here the CDR3 DNA reads TGTGCCAGCAGTGACCAGGGGACCGGGGAGCTGTTTTTT. This encodes CASSDQGTGELFF.

This chain joins TRBV2 and TRBJ2-5; D not certain. The length of the CDR3 is 14 residues. V lost 3 bases, J lost 5 bases, and 13 bases lay in between. From germline, CDR1 is SNHLY and CDR2 FYNNEI. CDR3 amino acids: CASSERPMGETQYF. CDR3 bases: TGTGCCAGCAGTGAGCGGCCGATGGGCGAGACCCAGTACTTC. Supplemented by reference TRBV2 and TRBJ2-5, the full variable domain reads EPEVTQTPSHQVTQMGQEVILRCVPISNHLYFYWYRQILGQKVEFLVSFYNNEISEKSEIFDDQFSVERPDGSNFTLKIRSTKLEDSAMYFCASSERPMGETQYFGPGTRLLVL.

The chain couples TRBV27 to TRBJ1-5; D is unclear. V dropped 0 bases and J dropped 2 bases, with 2 bases sitting between them. The V gene's germline CDR1 is MNHEY and CDR2 SMNVEV (reference sequence). This CDR3 is 13 amino acids long. The CDR3, as DNA: TGTGCCAGCAGTTTATCAGGCAATCAGCCCCAGCATTTT. Its translation: CASSLSGNQPQHF.

This clone was counted a single time. The chain employs TRBV6-5 and TRBJ1-2; 8 positions agree with TRBD1. V dropped 6 bases and J dropped 6; count of bases not matched to a gene: 6. This CDR3 comprises 13 residues. The V gene's germline CDR1 is MNHEY and CDR2 SVGAGI. CDR3 loop: CASRSRGRDGYTF. CDR3 DNA sequence: TGTGCCAGCAGGTCCAGGGGGCGGGATGGCTACACCTTC.

The chain links TRBV18 to TRBJ1-1; unclear D gene. V lost 3 bases and J lost 3, with 14 bases in between. Germline-derived CDR1 and CDR2 are KGHSH and LQKENI. The CDR3 length is 15 residues. The CDR3 coding sequence is TGTGCCAGCTCACCGAGAGAGCTAAGGGACACTGAAGCTTTCTTT. Its protein is CASSPRELRDTEAFF.

This chain joins TRBV4-1 and TRBJ2-5, with D uncertain. Germline V gene lookup returns CDR1 MGHRA and CDR2 YSYEKL. The CDR3 is made up of 14 amino acids. V was trimmed by 3 bases and J by 1 base, leaving 9 bases between them. CDR3 sequence: CASSQARIQETQYF. CDR3 sequence (DNA): TGCGCCAGCAGCCAGGCCCGTATCCAAGAGACCCAGTACTTC.

The V and J genes are TRBV19 and TRBJ2-4, with TRBD2 as a possible D gene (6 bases). V gave up 4 bases and J gave up 5 bases, with 15 bases separating them. Per the germline V gene, CDR1 is LNHDA and CDR2 is SQIVND (reference sequence). This CDR3 is built from 15 residues. CDR3 sequence (DNA): TGTGCCAGTAGTAGGACATTCTCGGGGGAAAACATTCAGTACTTC. Amino acid sequence: CASSRTFSGENIQYF.

The chain has TRBV2 and TRBJ1-2; TRBD1 agrees at 7 bases. The CDR3 runs to 14 residues. CDR1 and CDR2 (germline): SNHLY, FYNNEI. The ends lost 3 bases at V and 6 bases at J; junction bases unmatched: 7. CDR3 nucleotide sequence: TGTGCCAGCAGTGAGGGGAACAGGGGTCATGGCTACACCTTC. Protein: CASSEGNRGHGYTF.

This clone is a singleton in its sample. This sequence joins TRBV6-6 and TRBJ2-7; D is uncertain. Germline CDR1 reads MNHNY; CDR2 reads SVGAGI (reference sequence). The CDR3 runs 12 residues. V was shortened by 7 bases and J by 6 bases, with 13 bases between the two germline ends. DNA of the CDR3: TGTGCCAGCACGCGGACGTTGGGCGAGCAGTACTTC. It encodes CASTRTLGEQYF.

The chain joins TRBV7-2 to TRBJ2-2; D may match TRBD1 or TRBD2 (6 bases each). Germline CDR1 is SGHTA and CDR2 is FQGNSA. Between the trimmed V and J ends, which lost 5 bases and 4 bases, there was a span of 14 bases. The CDR3 has 15 residues. The CDR3 DNA is TGTGCCAGCAGCCCACGACTAGGGGGCACCGGGGAGCTGTTTTTT. Amino acids: CASSPRLGGTGELFF. The whole variable domain, filled in from reference TRBV7-2 and TRBJ2-2, reads GAGVSQSPSNKVTEKGKDVELRCDPISGHTALYWYRQSLGQGLEFLIYFQGNSAPDKSGLPSDRFSAERTGGSVSTLTIQRTQQEDSAVYLCASSPRLGGTGELFFGEGSRLTVL.

This sequence joins TRBV28 and TRBJ2-5; TRBD2 agrees at 12 bases. The CDR3 runs to 16 residues. Trimming removed 3 bases from V and 2 bases from J; junction bases left unmatched: 4. CDR1 is MDHEN, CDR2 SYDVKM, per germline. The CDR3 DNA reads TGTGCCAGCAGTTTGGGTCTAGCGGGGGGGCAAGAGACCCAGTACTTC. As protein: CASSLGLAGGQETQYF.

This clone was seen only a few times. The chain recombines TRBV9 with TRBJ1-1; D not certain. Trimming pared 1 base from V and 6 bases from J, leaving 10 bases between. This CDR3 is 13 amino acids long. Germline V gene sequence: CDR1 SGDLS, CDR2 YYNGEE. For the CDR3, the DNA is TGTGCCAGCAGCGTATGGACGGGGTCTGAAGCTTTCTTT. Translated: CASSVWTGSEAFF. Combining the CDR3 with reference TRBV9 and TRBJ1-1 gives the whole variable domain DSGVTQTPKHLITATGQRVTLRCSPRSGDLSVYWYQQSLDQGLQFLIQYYNGEERAKGNILERFSAQQFPDLHSELNLSSLELGDSALYFCASSVWTGSEAFFGQGTRLTVV.

The chain employs TRBV24-1 and TRBJ2-7; D possibly corresponds to TRBD2 (6 bases). Germline V gives CDR1 KGHDR, CDR2 SFDVKD. The CDR3 extends over 13 amino acids. Trimming removed 11 bases at V and 3 bases at J, with 16 bases between. The CDR3 reads CASRGIGDYEQYF. CDR3 coding DNA: TGTGCCAGTCGGGGGATTGGGGACTACGAGCAGTACTTC.

The chain joins TRBV6-2 or TRBV6-3 to TRBJ1-1; possibly TRBD1 for D (5 bases). Germline CDR1 reads MNHEY; CDR2 reads SVGEGT. V lost 2 bases and J 1 base, leaving 8 bases between the germline ends. The CDR3 has 14 amino acids. The CDR3 sequence is CASSYGQGNTEAFF. The CDR3 DNA follows: TGTGCCAGCAGTTACGGCCAGGGGAACACTGAAGCTTTCTTT.

As regards this clone: An end of the junction does not agree with germline; a read error may underlie this. The rearrangement links TRBV6-5 to TRBJ2-7; D gene ambiguous. The CDR3 runs to 14 residues. Germline-derived CDR1 and CDR2 are MNHEY and SVGAGI. CDR3 nucleotide sequence: TGTGCCGGCAGTAGGGCAGACCGAACCTACGAGCAGTACTTC. Translated, it gives CAGSRADRTYEQYF.

This rearrangement joins TRBV12-3 or TRBV12-4 to TRBJ1-5; tentative D call: TRBD1 (6 bases). With 6 bases removed from V and 7 bases from J, the gap between germline ends came to 13 bases. The CDR3 runs 13 residues. The DNA for the CDR3 is TGTGCCAGCAGCACGAGGGGGGGGCAGCCCCAGCATTTT. Its protein product is CASSTRGGQPQHF.

This clone counts as medium-sized. The V call is TRBV18, the J call TRBJ2-4, with D uncertain. Germline CDR1 KGHSH, CDR2 LQKENI. The CDR3 is made up of 15 amino acids. The V and J ends lost 2 bases and 2 bases respectively, with 10 bases between them. The CDR3 loop is CASSPGQATKNIQYF. CDR3 in DNA: TGTGCCAGCTCACCAGGGCAGGCCACCAAAAACATTCAGTACTTC.

There are a few counts of this clone. The V and J genes are TRBV19 and TRBJ2-1; 9 positions agree with TRBD1. The germline gives CDR1 LNHDA, CDR2 SQIVND (reference sequence). V lost 2 bases to trimming and J lost 3 bases; unmatched junction nucleotides: 2. The length of the CDR3 is 15 residues. The CDR3 loop reads CASSIRQGDYNEQFF. The CDR3 bases are TGTGCCAGTAGTATAAGACAGGGGGACTACAATGAGCAGTTCTTC.